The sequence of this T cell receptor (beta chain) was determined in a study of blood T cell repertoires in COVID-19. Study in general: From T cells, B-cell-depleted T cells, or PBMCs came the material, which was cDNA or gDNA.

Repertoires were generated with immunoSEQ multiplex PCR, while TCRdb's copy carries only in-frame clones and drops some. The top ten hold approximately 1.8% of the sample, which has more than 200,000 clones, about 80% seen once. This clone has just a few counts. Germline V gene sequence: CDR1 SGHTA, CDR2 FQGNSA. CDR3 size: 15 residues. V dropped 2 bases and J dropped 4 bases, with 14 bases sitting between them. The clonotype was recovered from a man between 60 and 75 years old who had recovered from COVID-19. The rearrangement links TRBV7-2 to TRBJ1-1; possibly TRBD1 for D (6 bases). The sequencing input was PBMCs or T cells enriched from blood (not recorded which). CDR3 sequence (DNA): TGTGCCAGCAGCTTATTTGGGGGCTGGGGCACTGAAGCTTTCTTT. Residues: CASSLFGGWGTEAFF.